This T cell receptor beta chain is from a study of sequential checkpoint blockade in melanoma. Across the study: Randomization was 1:1 between first-line nivolumab→ipilimumab and ipilimumab→nivolumab. Maintenance nivolumab came after either treatment sequence.

Per germline, CDR1 LGHNA and CDR2 YSLEER. The V gene lost 0 bases and the J gene lost 3 bases, with 18 bases spanning the gap. The CDR3 has 17 amino acids. Some clones are missing from TCRdb's copy, which holds only in-frame ones; the method was immunoSEQ multiplex PCR. The table has fewer than 15,000 clones, roughly 78% seen once. The treatment here: randomized to nivolumab then ipilimumab (arm A) or the reverse (arm B). DNA-damaging chemotherapy had not been given to any patient beforehand. This clone was counted only a few times. J is TRBJ2-7 and V is TRBV4-3; a weak D match, TRBD2 (5 bases). This TCR was recovered from a human donor with melanoma. Sequencing was performed on CD8+ T cells sorted from blood (inferred from file names), taken from a patient given nivolumab and ipilimumab in sequence. The CDR3 loop reads CASSQELRVWDGYEQYF. CDR3 DNA sequence: TGCGCCAGCAGCCAAGAGTTGCGGGTCTGGGATGGCTACGAGCAGTACTTC.